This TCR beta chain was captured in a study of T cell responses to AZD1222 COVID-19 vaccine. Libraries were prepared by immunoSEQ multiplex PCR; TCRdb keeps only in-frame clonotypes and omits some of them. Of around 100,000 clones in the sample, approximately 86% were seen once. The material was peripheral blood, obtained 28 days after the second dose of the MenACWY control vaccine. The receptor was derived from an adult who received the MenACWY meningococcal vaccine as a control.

The CDR3 nucleotides are TGTGCCAGCAGTACAGGGGGGGCAACTAATGAAAAACTGTTTTTT. Encoded protein: CASSTGGATNEKLFF. The genes are TRBV28 and TRBJ1-4; the match to TRBD1 covers 8 bases. The junction had 2 bases not matched to a gene; V was cut back by 5 bases and J by 0 bases. Germline V lookup: CDR1 MDHEN, CDR2 SYDVKM. The CDR3 sequence is 15 residues long. The full variable domain, its missing parts supplied by reference TRBV28 and TRBJ1-4, is DVKVTQSSRYLVKRTGEKVFLECVQDMDHENMFWYRQDPGLGLRLIYFSYDVKMKEKGDIPEGYSVSREKKERFSLILESASTNQTSMYLCASSTGGATNEKLFFGSGTQLSVL.